Only a few counts were recorded for the clone carrying this T cell receptor (beta chain). Its specificity is unknown. RNA was extracted and reverse transcribed into cDNA as the sequencing template. Data came from immunoSEQ multiplex PCR; TCRdb stores just in-frame clones and leaves some out. This table has 150,000 or so clones, 45% to 60% appearing once. This sample was taken from a study of CD8+ T cells in alopecia areata. CDR3 size: 15 residues. Germline CDR1 and CDR2: SGHTA and FQGTGA. V lost 1 base to trimming and J lost 6 bases, with 12 bases between them. Overall study findings and caveats: Especially in alopecia totalis/universalis, lesional scalp showed greater clonality than normal scalp did.

The V gene is TRBV7-3, the J gene TRBJ2-2, with no clear D. This sequence was found in a human donor with alopecia areata. The sequenced sample was CD4+ T cells sorted from blood. The CDR3 sequence is CASSLSFGGPGELFF. The CDR3 bases are TGTGCCAGCAGCTTAAGTTTTGGCGGCCCCGGGGAGCTGTTTTTT.